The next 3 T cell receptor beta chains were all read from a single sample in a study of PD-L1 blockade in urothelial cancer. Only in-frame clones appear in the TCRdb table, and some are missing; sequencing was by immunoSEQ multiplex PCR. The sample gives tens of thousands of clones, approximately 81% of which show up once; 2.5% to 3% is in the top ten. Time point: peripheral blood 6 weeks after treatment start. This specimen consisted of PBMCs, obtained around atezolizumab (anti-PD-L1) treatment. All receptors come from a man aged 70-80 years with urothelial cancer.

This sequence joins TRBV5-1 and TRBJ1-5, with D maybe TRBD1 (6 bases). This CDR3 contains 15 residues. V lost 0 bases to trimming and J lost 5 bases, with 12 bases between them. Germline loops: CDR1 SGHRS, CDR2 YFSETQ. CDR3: CASSLGTVRDQPQHF. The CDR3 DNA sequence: TGCGCCAGCAGCTTGGGGACAGTCCGGGATCAGCCCCAGCATTTT.

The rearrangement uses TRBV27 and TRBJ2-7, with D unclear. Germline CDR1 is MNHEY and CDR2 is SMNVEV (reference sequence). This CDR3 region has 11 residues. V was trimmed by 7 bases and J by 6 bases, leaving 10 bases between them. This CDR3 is CASTHGSEQYF. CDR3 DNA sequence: TGTGCCAGCACCCACGGTTCCGAGCAGTACTTC.

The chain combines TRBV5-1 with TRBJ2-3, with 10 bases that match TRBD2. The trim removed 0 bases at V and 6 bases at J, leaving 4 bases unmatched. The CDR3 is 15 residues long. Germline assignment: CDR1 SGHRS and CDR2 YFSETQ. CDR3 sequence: CASSLAASGSDTQYF. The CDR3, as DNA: TGCGCCAGCAGCTTGGCAGCTAGCGGGAGTGATACGCAGTATTTT.